The T cell receptor (beta chain) described here comes from a study of a mutant IDH1 vaccine in newly diagnosed glioma. Turning to the study itself: Eight vaccinations reached patients in weeks 1, 3, 5, 7, 11, 15, 19 and 23. Standard pretreatment was either radiotherapy, temozolomide, or, for most, radiochemotherapy with temozolomide. Findings of the study overall: Across multiple MHC alleles, around 93% of patients had vaccine-induced responses.

Time point in this sample: week 11, during vaccination. Each vaccine dose was 300 ug of mutant IDH1 20-mer peptide, with topical imiquimod. The CDR3 covers 13 residues. The V gene's germline CDR1 is MDHEN and CDR2 SYDVKM. Trimming cost V 4 bases and J 10 bases, with 16 bases left between them. As regards this clone: The antigen is undetermined.

Only in-frame clones appear in the TCRdb table, and some are missing; sequencing was by immunoSEQ multiplex PCR. The top ten clones hold roughly 2.1% of a sample with around 62,000 clones, about 89% of them seen once. The source of this sequence is a man aged 40-49 years with glioma. This sequence joins TRBV28 and TRBJ1-1; D not certain. The input for sequencing was PBMCs, taken from a glioma patient whose treatment included an IDH1 peptide vaccine. CDR3 coding DNA: TGTGCCAGCAGTTCGGACCCCCTTCGCGGAGCTTTCTTT. Translated, it gives CASSSDPLRGAFF.